The source of this T cell receptor (beta chain) is a study of blood T cell repertoires in COVID-19. Overall study context: PBMCs, B-cell-depleted T cells, or T cells provided the cDNA or gDNA that made up the material.

Original processing methods: Amplifying reference gene primers gave estimates of nucleated cell counts. The assay was immunoSEQ multiplex PCR, and TCRdb's table has in-frame clones only and misses some. The DNA gave D and trimming, while V, J and clone size come from that table. The profile shows around 300,000 clones, around 87% of them singletons. The CDR3 contains 15 residues. The germline CDR1 and CDR2 sequences are ENHRY and SYGVKD. The V end was cut by 6 bases, the J end by 0 bases, with 12 bases between. Source material: peripheral blood. The receptor was derived from a woman between 50 and 59 years old with active or convalescent COVID-19. This chain joins TRBV10-3 and TRBJ1-5, with D unresolved. CDR3 protein: CAIRADNLSNQPQHF. In DNA, the CDR3 is TGTGCCATCAGGGCCGATAATCTTAGCAATCAGCCCCAGCATTTT.